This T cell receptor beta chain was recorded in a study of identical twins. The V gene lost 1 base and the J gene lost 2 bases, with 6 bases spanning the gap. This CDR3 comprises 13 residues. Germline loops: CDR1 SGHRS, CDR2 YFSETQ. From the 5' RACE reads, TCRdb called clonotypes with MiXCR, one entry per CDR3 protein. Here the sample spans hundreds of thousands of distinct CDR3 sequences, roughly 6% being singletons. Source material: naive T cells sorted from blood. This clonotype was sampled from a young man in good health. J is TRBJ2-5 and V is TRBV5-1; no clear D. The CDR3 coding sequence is TGCGCCAGCAGCTTGACATTTCAAGAGACCCAGTACTTC. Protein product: CASSLTFQETQYF.